This T cell receptor beta chain was identified during a study of cytomegalovirus exposure and HLA in healthy donors. Study-level findings and limits: The listing of 150 to 200 TCR beta chains classed them as cytomegalovirus-associated. Sequencing probably produced one cluster of sequence variants that were highly shared. Per a later analysis, HLA-associated TCR beta chains showed more clonal expansion than other, equally common TCR beta chains. Confirmation was obtained in vitro that a few CMV-associated chains are specific for CMV antigens.

This clone was detected only a few times. Its antigen remains unidentified. PCR involved 60 Vbeta and 13 Jbeta primers. Only in-frame clones appear in the TCRdb table, and some are missing; sequencing was by immunoSEQ multiplex PCR. Seen here are about 86,000 clones, around 76% observed once, and the top ten hold more than 5.5%. The CDR3 is 14 amino acids. Germline assignment: CDR1 SEHNR and CDR2 FQNEAQ (reference sequence). Trimming pared 5 bases from V and 1 base from J, leaving 11 bases between. This TCR derives from a woman aged 50 to 60 in good health and CMV-seropositive. This rearrangement joins TRBV7-9 to TRBJ1-1; D is unclear. Sequenced material: PBMCs. The CDR3 coding sequence is TGTGCCAGCAGCGTCCTGAGGGAGAACACTGAAGCTTTCTTT. This gives the protein CASSVLRENTEAFF.